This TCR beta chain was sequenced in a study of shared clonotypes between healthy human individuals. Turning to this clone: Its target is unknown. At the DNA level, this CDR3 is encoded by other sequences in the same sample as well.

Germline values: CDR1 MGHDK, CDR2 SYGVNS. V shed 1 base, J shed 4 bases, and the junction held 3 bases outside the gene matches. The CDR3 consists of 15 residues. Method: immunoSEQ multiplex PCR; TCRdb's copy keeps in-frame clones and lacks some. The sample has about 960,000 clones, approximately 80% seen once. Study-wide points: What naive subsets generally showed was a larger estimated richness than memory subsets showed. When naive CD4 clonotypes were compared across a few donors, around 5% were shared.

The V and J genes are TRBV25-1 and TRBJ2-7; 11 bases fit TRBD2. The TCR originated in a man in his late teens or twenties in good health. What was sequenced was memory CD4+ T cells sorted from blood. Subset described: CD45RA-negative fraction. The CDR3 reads CASSESLAGVYEQYF. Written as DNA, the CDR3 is TGTGCCAGCAGTGAATCACTAGCGGGAGTTTACGAGCAGTACTTC.